Listed below are T cell receptor beta chains from one sample, sequenced in a study of CD8 T cells in ankylosing spondylitis. TCRdb ran MiXCR on the 5' RACE reads and lists one entry per CDR3 protein. The sample has 500,000 or so distinct CDR3 sequences, approximately 5% seen once. Sample: blood, either unsorted or a sorted T cell fraction (not recorded which). The receptors were gathered from a male donor with ankylosing spondylitis. Each CDR3 is given with its conserved first and last residue. The D gene is left open where the match is weak. The size of a clone is reported for some rows only, either as once, few or many, or as a class for expanded clones.

clone_size: many
d_call: TRBD1
j_call: TRBJ2-2
v_call: TRBV20-1
cdr3_length: 17
cdr3_aa: CSARDLTGTGFTGELFF
cdr3_nt: TGCAGTGCTAGAGATCTGACCGGGACAGGGTTCACCGGGGAGCTGTTTTTT

clone_size: many
d_call: .
j_call: TRBJ1-4
v_call: TRBV20-1
cdr3_length: 13
cdr3_aa: CSAPRGGDEKLFF
cdr3_nt: TGCAGTGCTCCGAGGGGAGGGGATGAAAAACTGTTTTTT

clone_size: few
d_call: TRBD2
j_call: TRBJ2-7
v_call: TRBV29-1
cdr3_length: 17
cdr3_aa: CSVSRGTSGGTAPRQYF
cdr3_nt: TGCAGCGTCTCTCGGGGGACTAGCGGGGGAACTGCTCCGCGGCAGTACTTC

clone_size: many
d_call: .
j_call: TRBJ1-2
v_call: TRBV5-1
cdr3_length: 15
cdr3_aa: CASSALQDTNYGYTF
cdr3_nt: TGCGCCAGCAGCGCATTACAGGACACAAACTATGGCTACACCTTC

clone_size: .
d_call: TRBD1
j_call: TRBJ2-7
v_call: TRBV5-1
cdr3_length: 13
cdr3_aa: CASSRRDSLEQYF
cdr3_nt: TGCGCCAGCAGCAGACGGGACAGCCTCGAGCAGTACTTC

clone_size: many
d_call: .
j_call: TRBJ1-2
v_call: TRBV28
cdr3_length: 15
cdr3_aa: CASSLWGPDNYGYTF
cdr3_nt: TGTGCCAGCAGTTTATGGGGACCAGACAACTATGGCTACACCTTC

clone_size: few
d_call: .
j_call: TRBJ1-1
v_call: TRBV10-1
cdr3_length: 14
cdr3_aa: CASSKAGVNTEAFF
cdr3_nt: TGCGCCAGCTCTAAAGCGGGGGTGAACACTGAAGCTTTCTTT

clone_size: many
d_call: .
j_call: TRBJ1-1
v_call: TRBV18
cdr3_length: 14
cdr3_aa: CASSPGLTNTEAFF
cdr3_nt: TGTGCCAGCTCACCGGGCCTGACGAACACTGAAGCTTTCTTT

clone_size: .
d_call: .
j_call: TRBJ2-3
v_call: TRBV9
cdr3_length: 14
cdr3_aa: CASNRGLRTDTQYF
cdr3_nt: TGTGCCAGCAATCGGGGGCTTCGCACAGATACGCAGTATTTT

clone_size: .
d_call: .
j_call: TRBJ2-5
v_call: TRBV5-5
cdr3_length: 15
cdr3_aa: CASSLDNRPAETQYF
cdr3_nt: TGTGCCAGCAGCTTGGATAACAGGCCGGCCGAGACCCAGTACTTC

clone_size: many
d_call: .
j_call: TRBJ1-2
v_call: TRBV5-1
cdr3_length: 13
cdr3_aa: CASSLGGFYGYTF
cdr3_nt: TGCGCCAGCAGCTTGGGGGGATTCTATGGCTACACCTTC

clone_size: many
d_call: .
j_call: TRBJ1-2
v_call: TRBV20-1
cdr3_length: 14
cdr3_aa: CSARDPGKVGGYTF
cdr3_nt: TGCAGTGCTAGAGATCCGGGGAAGGTAGGCGGCTACACCTTC

clone_size: .
d_call: .
j_call: TRBJ2-1
v_call: TRBV11-2
cdr3_length: 12
cdr3_aa: CASGATGRQQFF
cdr3_nt: TGTGCCAGCGGTGCAACGGGGAGGCAGCAGTTCTTC

clone_size: many
d_call: .
j_call: TRBJ1-1
v_call: TRBV4-3
cdr3_length: 13
cdr3_aa: CASSQDKDTEAFF
cdr3_nt: TGCGCCAGCAGCCAAGATAAGGACACTGAAGCTTTCTTT

clone_size: few
d_call: .
j_call: TRBJ2-1
v_call: TRBV7-3
cdr3_length: 12
cdr3_aa: CASSLPSAQVLF
cdr3_nt: TGTGCCAGCAGCTTACCTTCGGCTCAGGTGCTCTTC

clone_size: many
d_call: .
j_call: TRBJ1-3
v_call: TRBV20-1
cdr3_length: 17
cdr3_aa: CSASSMLIGDSGNTIYF
cdr3_nt: TGCAGTGCTAGCAGCATGTTGATCGGGGACTCTGGAAACACCATATATTTT

clone_size: many
d_call: TRBD1
j_call: TRBJ1-4
v_call: TRBV7-9
cdr3_length: 16
cdr3_aa: CASSSRTGTVGEKLFF
cdr3_nt: TGTGCCAGCAGCTCACGTACCGGGACAGTGGGAGAAAAACTGTTTTTT

clone_size: many
d_call: TRBD1
j_call: TRBJ1-1
v_call: TRBV27
cdr3_length: 14
cdr3_aa: CASGRQGRWPEAFF
cdr3_nt: TGTGCCAGCGGAAGACAGGGGCGTTGGCCTGAAGCTTTCTTT

clone_size: many
d_call: .
j_call: TRBJ2-5
v_call: TRBV3-1
cdr3_length: 17
cdr3_aa: CASSQDWAVRHQETQYF
cdr3_nt: TGTGCCAGCAGCCAAGATTGGGCAGTACGACACCAAGAGACCCAGTACTTC

clone_size: many
d_call: .
j_call: TRBJ2-3
v_call: TRBV7-9
cdr3_length: 15
cdr3_aa: CASSRYRDRTDTQYF
cdr3_nt: TGTGCCAGCAGCAGATACCGGGACCGCACAGATACGCAGTATTTT

clone_size: many
d_call: .
j_call: TRBJ1-2
v_call: TRBV15
cdr3_length: 16
cdr3_aa: CATSRDGRTPANGYTF
cdr3_nt: TGTGCCACCAGCAGAGATGGGCGGACTCCAGCCAATGGCTACACCTTC

clone_size: many
d_call: .
j_call: TRBJ2-7
v_call: TRBV15
cdr3_length: 12
cdr3_aa: CATSRDYYEQYF
cdr3_nt: TGTGCCACCAGCAGAGACTACTACGAGCAGTACTTC

clone_size: once
d_call: .
j_call: TRBJ2-1
v_call: TRBV11-2
cdr3_length: 14
cdr3_aa: CASSFYRGEDEQFF
cdr3_nt: TGTGCCAGCAGCTTCTACAGAGGGGAGGACGAGCAGTTCTTC

clone_size: many
d_call: .
j_call: TRBJ1-2
v_call: TRBV20-1
cdr3_length: 13
cdr3_aa: CSARVQQTGGYTF
cdr3_nt: TGCAGTGCTAGAGTACAACAGACGGGGGGCTACACCTTC

clone_size: many
d_call: TRBD2
j_call: TRBJ2-7
v_call: TRBV3-1
cdr3_length: 15
cdr3_aa: CASSPSGTSGYEQYF
cdr3_nt: TGTGCCAGCAGCCCCTCGGGGACTAGCGGTTACGAGCAGTACTTC

clone_size: many
d_call: .
j_call: TRBJ1-2
v_call: TRBV28
cdr3_length: 13
cdr3_aa: CASSQGFNYGYTF
cdr3_nt: TGTGCCAGCAGTCAGGGGTTTAACTATGGCTACACCTTC

clone_size: many
d_call: .
j_call: TRBJ1-2
v_call: TRBV20-1
cdr3_length: 11
cdr3_aa: CSAGGYYGYTF
cdr3_nt: TGCAGTGCAGGGGGGTACTATGGCTACACCTTC

clone_size: many
d_call: TRBD1
j_call: TRBJ1-2
v_call: TRBV6-5
cdr3_length: 16
cdr3_aa: CASSYLGQGGNYGYTF
cdr3_nt: TGTGCCAGCAGTTACCTAGGACAGGGAGGGAACTATGGCTACACCTTC

clone_size: many
d_call: TRBD1
j_call: TRBJ2-1
v_call: TRBV27
cdr3_length: 13
cdr3_aa: CASSPRQGGEQFF
cdr3_nt: TGTGCCAGCAGCCCAAGACAGGGGGGTGAGCAGTTCTTC

clone_size: many
d_call: .
j_call: TRBJ1-2
v_call: TRBV30
cdr3_length: 14
cdr3_aa: CAWRKSRINYGYTF
cdr3_nt: TGTGCCTGGAGAAAGTCGCGGATTAACTATGGCTACACCTTC

clone_size: few
d_call: TRBD1
j_call: TRBJ2-7
v_call: TRBV7-9
cdr3_length: 16
cdr3_aa: CASSVALIGQVNEQYF
cdr3_nt: TGTGCCAGCAGCGTCGCCTTGATCGGACAGGTCAACGAGCAGTACTTC

clone_size: .
d_call: TRBD1
j_call: TRBJ2-7
v_call: TRBV6-2/TRBV6-3
cdr3_length: 13
cdr3_aa: CASSGTDRGEQYF
cdr3_nt: TGTGCCAGCAGTGGGACAGATCGAGGCGAGCAGTACTTC

clone_size: many
d_call: .
j_call: TRBJ2-1
v_call: TRBV7-2
cdr3_length: 16
cdr3_aa: CASSSRSLSSYNEQFF
cdr3_nt: TGTGCCAGCAGCTCCCGAAGCTTAAGCTCCTACAATGAGCAGTTCTTC

clone_size: many
d_call: TRBD2
j_call: TRBJ2-7
v_call: TRBV15
cdr3_length: 16
cdr3_aa: CATSRGGLAATYEQYF
cdr3_nt: TGTGCCACCAGCAGAGGTGGACTAGCGGCTACCTACGAGCAGTACTTC

clone_size: many
d_call: .
j_call: TRBJ1-1
v_call: TRBV4-2
cdr3_length: 14
cdr3_aa: CASSRQVDSTEAFF
cdr3_nt: TGTGCCAGCAGCCGGCAGGTAGACAGCACTGAAGCTTTCTTT

clone_size: many
d_call: TRBD2
j_call: TRBJ2-2
v_call: TRBV6-5
cdr3_length: 12
cdr3_aa: CATGGLAGELFF
cdr3_nt: TGTGCCACGGGGGGGCTCGCCGGGGAGCTGTTTTTT

clone_size: many
d_call: .
j_call: TRBJ2-5
v_call: TRBV7-6
cdr3_length: 12
cdr3_aa: CASSSIRETQYF
cdr3_nt: TGTGCCAGCAGCTCTATTAGGGAGACCCAGTACTTC